The 32 T cell receptor beta chains below were found in one sample sequenced in a study of blood T cell repertoires in COVID-19. TCRdb's table, derived via immunoSEQ multiplex PCR, lists solely in-frame clones and lacks some. The table lists around 140,000 clones, approximately 88% of them singletons. The sequenced material came from peripheral blood. These receptors were taken from a human donor in a cohort sampled during active COVID-19.

The chain is built from TRBV29-1 and TRBJ2-5; TRBD1 agrees at 9 bases. The germline gives CDR1 SQVTM, CDR2 ANQGSEA. The CDR3 spans 15 residues. Germline trimming cut 7 bases from V and 1 base from J; bases unmatched to any gene: 10. CDR3 residues: CSDRGQGIFQETQYF. CDR3 in DNA: TGCAGCGACCGAGGACAGGGGATATTCCAAGAGACCCAGTACTTC.

The V call is TRBV28, the J call TRBJ1-2, with 10 nucleotides matching TRBD1. With V trimmed by 11 bases and J by 6 bases, 12 bases remained unmatched. The CDR3 loop spans 14 amino acids. CDR1 and CDR2 (germline): MDHEN, SYDVKM. The CDR3 loop reads CAVNDRGRTDGYTF. The CDR3 nucleotides read TGTGCCGTCAATGACAGGGGGCGTACAGATGGCTACACCTTC.

This clone came up once. The CDR3 spells CASSSLGLARDTQYF. In nucleotides, the CDR3 is TGTGCCAGCAGTTCCTTGGGGCTAGCGAGGGATACGCAGTATTTT. This chain connects TRBV7-2 to TRBJ2-3, with D maybe TRBD2 (6 bases). V lost 6 bases and J 6 bases, leaving 19 bases between the germline ends. From germline, CDR1 is SGHTA and CDR2 FQGNSA. There are 15 residues in the CDR3.

The J gene is TRBJ1-2, the V gene TRBV30; D might be TRBD1 (5 bases). This CDR3 region has 13 residues. Germline-derived CDR1 and CDR2 are GTSNPN and SVGIG (reference sequence). Deletions cut 7 bases from V and 2 bases from J, with 14 bases between. The CDR3 region is CASSGGSNYGYTF. The DNA for the CDR3 is TGTGCCTCTAGTGGGGGGTCCAACTATGGCTACACCTTC.

This sequence joins TRBV7-9 and TRBJ1-2; 8 bases match TRBD1. Trimming at V came to 5 bases and at J to 5 bases, leaving 7 bases not matched to a gene. The CDR3 consists of 14 residues. The germline V gene has CDR1 SEHNR and CDR2 FQNEAQ (reference sequence). The chain's CDR3 is CASSRTGGIYGYTF. The CDR3 DNA sequence: TGTGCCAGCAGCCGTACAGGGGGGATTTATGGCTACACCTTC.

This chain uses TRBV19 with TRBJ2-2, with D possibly TRBD1 on 6 matching bases. Looked up from germline, CDR1 is LNHDA and CDR2 is SQIVND (reference sequence). The germline V and J ends were trimmed by 5 bases and 4 bases, with 11 bases remaining between them. This CDR3 has 14 residues. The chain's CDR3 is CASSPRQVTGELFF. The CDR3 region has the DNA TGTGCCAGTAGTCCCCGACAGGTCACCGGGGAGCTGTTTTTT.

This sequence joins TRBV11-2 and TRBJ2-7; D gene uncertain. Germline lookup yields CDR1 SGHAT and CDR2 FQNNGV. Trimming shortened V by 2 bases and J by 4 bases, and 6 bases separated the two germline ends. The CDR3 is made up of 12 amino acids. DNA of the CDR3: TGTGCCAGCAGCTTAAGCTCTTACGAGCAGTACTTC. This codes for CASSLSSYEQYF.

The genes are TRBV28 and TRBJ2-2; D call uncertain. CDR3 length equals 16 residues. The germline CDR1 and CDR2 sequences are MDHEN and SYDVKM. The V and J ends lost 3 bases and 1 base respectively, with 12 bases between them. In DNA form, the CDR3 reads TGTGCCAGCAGTTTCGTTGCGGTATTGAACACCGGGGAGCTGTTTTTT. Protein product: CASSFVAVLNTGELFF.

The chain links TRBV18 to TRBJ2-1, with D possibly being TRBD2 (5 bases). V was shortened by 1 base and J by 6 bases, with 13 bases between the two germline ends. This CDR3 has 15 amino acids. Germline V CDR1 and CDR2: KGHSH, LQKENI. The CDR3 sequence is CASSPRSGPFNEQFF. CDR3 in DNA: TGTGCCAGCTCACCACGAAGCGGCCCATTCAATGAGCAGTTCTTC.

This clone was seen once. The genes are TRBV3-1 (or the pseudogene TRBV3-2) and TRBJ1-2; D remains ambiguous. V was clipped by 0 bases and J by 5 bases, with 4 bases between them. Germline V gives CDR1 LGHDT, CDR2 YNNKEL (reference sequence). The CDR3 is made up of 12 amino acids. In nucleotides, the CDR3 is TGTGCCAGCAGCCAAGAAGAGTATGGCTACACCTTC. Translated: CASSQEEYGYTF.

The CDR3 is CASSLRPGQDNEQFF. Written as DNA, the CDR3 is TGCGCCAGCAGCTTGCGACCGGGACAGGACAATGAGCAGTTCTTC. The chain recombines TRBV5-1 with TRBJ2-1; TRBD1 agrees at 8 bases. This CDR3 comprises 15 residues. The germline CDR1 and CDR2 sequences are SGHRS and YFSETQ. V gave up 1 base and J gave up 5 bases; unmatched junction bases: 5.

The CDR3 nucleotides are TGTGCCACACGGGGTGGTGGTACCTACTACGAGCAGTACTTC. This codes for CATRGGGTYYEQYF. This chain connects TRBV7-8 to TRBJ2-7, with D possibly matching TRBD2 (5 bases). Germline CDR1 reads SGHVS; CDR2 reads FQNEAQ. The CDR3 is made up of 14 amino acids. Deletions cut 10 bases from V and 3 bases from J, with 19 bases between.

The V and J genes are TRBV24-1 and TRBJ2-2, with TRBD1 identical over 7 bases. The CDR3 length is 16 residues. CDR1 KGHDR and CDR2 SFDVKD come from the germline V gene. V lost 1 base and J lost 6; bases outside the gene matches: 7. CDR3 in amino acids: CATSDFGRGKPGELFF. CDR3 bases: TGTGCCACCAGTGATTTTGGCAGGGGGAAACCCGGGGAGCTGTTTTTT.

The chain uses TRBV30 and TRBJ1-1; possible D gene TRBD1, 5 bases. CDR3 length equals 13 residues. Germline V gene lookup returns CDR1 GTSNPN and CDR2 SVGIG (reference sequence). V shed 0 bases and J shed 4 bases, with 9 bases lying between them. The CDR3 nucleotides read TGTGCCTGGAGTGTCCAGGGAAGCACTGAAGCTTTCTTT. It codes for CAWSVQGSTEAFF.

The chain carries TRBV3-1 (or the pseudogene TRBV3-2) and TRBJ1-6; TRBD1 aligns across 11 bases. J lost 13 bases, V lost 0 bases, and 5 bases had no gene match. The CDR3 consists of 15 residues. From germline, CDR1 is LGHDT and CDR2 YNNKEL (reference sequence). CDR3 DNA: TGTGCCAGCAGCCAAGAGACGGGACAGGGGGTTCCCCTCCACTTT. Translation: CASSQETGQGVPLHF.

The J gene is TRBJ2-3, the V gene TRBV2, with 9 bases aligning to TRBD2. The V segment lost 7 bases and the J segment 1 base; nucleotides outside the gene matches: 9. Per the germline V gene, CDR1 is SNHLY and CDR2 is FYNNEI. The CDR3 sequence is 16 residues long. CDR3 in amino acids: CASTPWRGGGTDTQYF. CDR3 nucleotides: TGTGCCAGCACTCCCTGGCGGGGGGGAGGCACAGATACGCAGTATTTT.

The chain is built from TRBV5-4 and TRBJ2-1; 7 bases agree with TRBD2. The junction had 5 bases not matched to a gene; V was cut back by 0 bases and J by 5 bases. This CDR3 region has 15 residues. Per germline, CDR1 SGHNT and CDR2 YYREEE (reference sequence). The CDR3 sequence is CASSLASGIHNEQFF. CDR3 in DNA: TGTGCCAGCAGCTTGGCTAGCGGTATCCACAATGAGCAGTTCTTC.

V usage is TRBV2 and J usage is TRBJ2-1; 9 nucleotides agree with TRBD2. The germline V gene has CDR1 SNHLY and CDR2 FYNNEI. The CDR3 has 15 residues. Trimming at V came to 3 bases and at J to 6 bases, leaving 6 bases not matched to a gene. The CDR3 is CASSEEGLAINEQFF. The CDR3 nucleotides are TGTGCCAGCAGTGAGGAAGGACTAGCGATCAATGAGCAGTTCTTC.

CDR3 region: CASSVDSGRASTDTQYF. DNA for the CDR3: TGTGCCAGCAGCGTTGATAGCGGGAGGGCCTCCACAGATACGCAGTATTTT. V gene TRBV9 combines with J gene TRBJ2-3, with 11 bases fitting TRBD2. The V gene's germline CDR1 is SGDLS and CDR2 YYNGEE. Trimming removed 2 bases from V and 2 bases from J; junction bases left unmatched: 7. The CDR3 length is 17 residues.

The chain links TRBV28 to TRBJ2-4; the match to TRBD1 covers 7 bases. The CDR3 contains 15 residues. With 3 bases clipped from V and 16 bases from J, the junction kept 18 bases outside the gene matches. The germline V gene has CDR1 MDHEN and CDR2 SYDVKM. CDR3 amino acids: CASSFHRSTGSGGYF. CDR3 in DNA: TGTGCCAGCAGTTTCCACCGATCGACAGGGTCTGGTGGCTACTTC.

The CDR3 protein is CSVRGSGANVLTF. The CDR3 nucleotides are TGCAGCGTCAGGGGCTCTGGGGCCAACGTCCTGACTTTC. The chain is built from TRBV29-1 and TRBJ2-6; perhaps TRBD1 as D (6 bases). Trimming left V 6 bases short and J 0 bases short, with 6 bases between. This CDR3 spans 13 amino acids. The germline gives CDR1 SQVTM, CDR2 ANQGSEA.

The chain couples TRBV7-3 to TRBJ2-3, with 8 bases fitting TRBD2. CDR3 size: 14 residues. J gave up 6 bases and V 3 bases, and 5 bases lay outside the gene matches. Germline CDR1 SGHTA, CDR2 FQGTGA. The CDR3 sequence: CASSFGRAFDTQYF. CDR3 coding DNA: TGTGCCAGCAGCTTCGGGAGGGCCTTTGATACGCAGTATTTT.

The chain combines TRBV9 with TRBJ1-3; D not resolved. From germline, CDR1 is SGDLS and CDR2 YYNGEE. V was pared by 1 base and J by 10 bases, with 12 bases between. The CDR3 loop spans 13 amino acids. The CDR3 sequence is CASSVYESGTIYF. DNA for the CDR3: TGTGCCAGCAGCGTATACGAGTCGGGGACCATATATTTT.

CDR3: CASSYSTRGGTDTQYF. The CDR3, as DNA: TGTGCCAGCAGTTACTCGACGCGGGGGGGCACAGATACGCAGTATTTT. The rearrangement links TRBV6-5 to TRBJ2-3; 8 positions match TRBD2. Germline-derived CDR1 and CDR2 are MNHEY and SVGAGI. The CDR3 contains 16 residues. Losses at the gene ends were 0 bases for V and 1 base for J; bases not matched to a gene: 3.

The chain recombines TRBV7-2 with TRBJ2-7; D gene ambiguous. Looked up from germline, CDR1 is SGHTA and CDR2 is FQGNSA. The CDR3 runs 14 residues. The V end lost 2 bases, the J end lost 2 bases, and 10 bases lay between the germline ends. DNA of the CDR3: TGTGCCAGCAGCTTACTACCCGAGACCTACGAGCAGTACTTC. It specifies CASSLLPETYEQYF.

V usage is TRBV2 and J usage is TRBJ2-7; a weak D match, TRBD1 (7 bases). CDR1 and CDR2 from the germline V gene are SNHLY and FYNNEI. CDR3 length equals 13 residues. With 4 bases removed from V and 7 bases from J, the gap between germline ends came to 14 bases. DNA for the CDR3: TGTGCCAGCAGTGTTTTGGCAGGGGGGGAGCAGTACGTC. Amino acids: CASSVLAGGEQYV.

This rearrangement joins TRBV13 to TRBJ2-5; D not certain. The CDR3 covers 16 residues. CDR1 and CDR2 (germline): PRHDT, FYEKMQ (reference sequence). Trimming left V 5 bases short and J 0 bases short, with 16 bases between. CDR3: CASSIRYAAYQETQYF. CDR3 DNA sequence: TGTGCCAGCAGCATCCGATACGCCGCGTACCAAGAGACCCAGTACTTC.

The count of this clone is one. V usage is TRBV19 and J usage is TRBJ2-1; D gene uncertain. Germline V gene data show CDR1 as LNHDA and CDR2 as SQIVND (reference sequence). V was pared by 3 bases and J by 7 bases, with 10 bases between. This CDR3 has 13 residues. CDR3 protein: CASSISRSNEQFF. The CDR3 region has the DNA TGTGCCAGTAGTATTTCCCGTTCTAATGAGCAGTTCTTC.

This clone was detected once. In nucleotides, the CDR3 is TGTGCCAGCAGTGAAGCTCAGGGACAGGCCCAAATGTCCCAGCATTTT. Residues: CASSEAQGQAQMSQHF. The V gene is TRBV6-1, the J gene TRBJ1-5; 8 bases fit TRBD1. There are 16 residues in the CDR3. CDR1 and CDR2 from the germline V gene are MNHNS and SASEGT. The J segment lost 11 bases and the V segment lost 0 bases, leaving 12 bases of the junction unmatched.

The chain is built from TRBV11-2 and TRBJ2-2; D gene unclear. From germline, CDR1 is SGHAT and CDR2 FQNNGV. There are 16 residues in the CDR3. Trimming removed 5 bases from V and 3 bases from J, with 16 bases in between. CDR3 nucleotide sequence: TGTGCCAGCAGCCCGCGGCACACCCCGGACACCGGGGAGCTGTTTTTT. This sequence encodes CASSPRHTPDTGELFF.

This clone has only one observation. J is TRBJ2-3 and V is TRBV2; 10 bases agree with TRBD2. V trimming: 8 bases; J trimming: 5 bases; junction bases outside the gene matches: 7. CDR1 and CDR2 (germline): SNHLY, FYNNEI. The CDR3 consists of 14 residues. The CDR3 region has the DNA TGTGCCAGCCGGCAGCGGGGGGGGATAGATACGCAGTATTTT. Residues: CASRQRGGIDTQYF. Drawing the rest from reference TRBV2 and TRBJ2-3, the complete variable domain is EPEVTQTPSHQVTQMGQEVILRCVPISNHLYFYWYRQILGQKVEFLVSFYNNEISEKSEIFDDQFSVERPDGSNFTLKIRSTKLEDSAMYFCASRQRGGIDTQYFGPGTRLTVL.

The genes are TRBV5-8 and TRBJ2-1; TRBD2 agrees at 7 bases. Losses at the gene ends were 4 bases for V and 6 bases for J; bases not matched to a gene: 10. The germline V gene encodes CDR1 SGHTS and CDR2 YDEGEE. There are 15 residues in the CDR3. The CDR3 DNA is TGTGCCAGCAGCCGTGGACTAGAGTGGGGCAATGAGCAGTTCTTC. Amino acid sequence: CASSRGLEWGNEQFF.